These 21 T cell receptor beta chains were all obtained from the same sample, sequenced in a study of CXCR3-negative and CXCR3-positive naive CD8 T cells. General study results and limits: Researchers report that CXCR3-positive naive cells carry more hydrophobic TRB CDR3s than CXCR3-negative naive cells.

The antigens these receptors bind are not known. UMI-labeled 5' RACE yielded the TRB cDNA libraries. TCRdb reprocessed the 5' RACE reads and keeps a single row for each CDR3 protein, giving no DNA. Recorded here are 65,000 to 75,000 distinct CDR3 sequences; the top ten clones represent roughly 0.74%. Sequencing was performed on naive CXCR3+ CD8+ T cells from blood. Subset noted: CD45RO-CCR7+CD27+CD95- naive CD8+ T cells expressing CXCR3 (TNR3+). The receptor source for this set is a human donor in good health. Some clones in this sample may be carry-over from other donors' samples.

The chain employs TRBV27 and TRBJ2-7; TCRdb gives TRBD2 as the D gene, but with no DNA this cannot be confirmed. Germline CDR1 MNHEY, CDR2 SMNVEV (reference sequence). This CDR3 comprises 13 residues. This CDR3 is CASSVGLAGEQYF.

The chain is built from TRBV7-6 and TRBJ1-6; checking the TCRdb D call of TRBD1 is not possible without DNA. The CDR3 has 16 residues. Germline CDR1 is SGHVS and CDR2 is FNYEAQ. CDR3 amino acids: CASSLEVDTYNSPLHF. Filled out from reference TRBV7-6 and TRBJ1-6, the complete variable domain reads GAGVSQSPRYKVTKRGQDVALRCDPISGHVSLYWYRQALGQGPEFLTYFNYEAQQDKSGLPNDRFSAERPEGSISTLTIQRTEQRDSAMYRCASSLEVDTYNSPLHFGNGTRLTVT.

The V and J genes are TRBV4-1 and TRBJ2-7; TCRdb proposes TRBD1, but this gene call is untestable without DNA. Germline CDR1 MGHRA, CDR2 YSYEKL. This CDR3 comprises 15 residues. The CDR3 loop reads CASSRGTGGPYEQYF.

The chain carries TRBV19 and TRBJ2-5; TCRdb selects TRBD2, and the lack of DNA leaves this call unchecked. Looked up from germline, CDR1 is LNHDA and CDR2 is SQIVND (reference sequence). This CDR3 has 13 residues. CDR3 in amino acids: CASTGIAWETQYF. Supplemented by reference TRBV19 and TRBJ2-5, the full variable domain reads DGGITQSPKYLFRKEGQNVTLSCEQNLNHDAMYWYRQDPGQGLRLIYYSQIVNDFQKGDIAEGYSVSREKKESFPLTVTSAQKNPTAFYLCASTGIAWETQYFGPGTRLLVL.

V gene TRBV5-1 combines with J gene TRBJ2-1; TCRdb calls TRBD1, which cannot be checked without DNA. CDR3 length: 13 residues. CDR1 is SGHRS, CDR2 YFSETQ, per germline. CDR3 in amino acids: CASSRGQDPEQFF.

This chain links TRBV7-6 with TRBJ2-7. Germline values: CDR1 SGHVS, CDR2 FNYEAQ. The CDR3 sequence is 12 residues long. This CDR3 reads CASSDAAYEQYF.

The J gene is TRBJ1-4, the V gene TRBV7-3. The CDR3 is 15 amino acids. Germline CDR1 SGHTA, CDR2 FQGTGA. CDR3 region: CASSLTPGPNEKLFF.

The chain employs TRBV7-9 and TRBJ2-2. The germline gives CDR1 SEHNR, CDR2 FQNEAQ (reference sequence). CDR3 length: 15 amino acids. Here the CDR3 reads CASSFTELGAGELFF.

The rearrangement links TRBV4-2 to TRBJ2-5; TCRdb calls TRBD2, which cannot be checked without DNA. The CDR3 loop spans 19 amino acids. In germline, CDR1 is LGHNA, CDR2 YNFKEQ. This CDR3 is CASSQVATSGRPYQETQYF.

The rearrangement uses TRBV11-3 and TRBJ2-7; TCRdb indicates TRBD1, and absent DNA this call remains unverified. Germline V lookup: CDR1 SGHNT, CDR2 YENEEA. CDR3 length: 14 amino acids. Here the CDR3 reads CASTGAGGSYEQYF.

V usage is TRBV7-9 and J usage is TRBJ2-7. Per the germline V gene, CDR1 is SEHNR and CDR2 is FQNEAQ (reference sequence). The CDR3 contains 11 residues. The CDR3 region is CASSWYYEQYF.

The V gene is TRBV5-1, the J gene TRBJ1-1. This CDR3 comprises 15 residues. Germline CDR1 is SGHRS and CDR2 is YFSETQ. CDR3 protein: CASSFNQALETEAFF.

The gene calls are TRBV5-6 and TRBJ2-3. Germline CDR1 and CDR2: SGHDT and YYEEEE. The CDR3 has 14 residues. The chain's CDR3 is CASSPAGSADTQYF.

CDR3 amino acids: CSVEVPTGELFF. The chain uses TRBV29-1 and TRBJ2-2. Germline V gives CDR1 SQVTM, CDR2 ANQGSEA. This CDR3 is built from 12 residues.

The chain uses TRBV2 and TRBJ2-2; TCRdb designates TRBD2, a call that cannot be tested without DNA. The V gene's germline CDR1 is SNHLY and CDR2 FYNNEI. This CDR3 has 15 amino acids. CDR3 region: CASSELTSGTGELFF.

The chain carries TRBV5-6 and TRBJ2-1. The CDR3 has 14 residues. The germline CDR1 and CDR2 sequences are SGHDT and YYEEEE. CDR3 amino acids: CASSWDRPYNEQFF.

The rearrangement uses TRBV11-2 and TRBJ2-1. CDR1 is SGHAT, CDR2 FQNNGV, per germline. The CDR3 sequence is 13 residues long. The CDR3 sequence is CASSLWTYNEQFF.

The rearrangement uses TRBV20-1 and TRBJ2-7; the D call from TCRdb, TRBD1, cannot be confirmed without DNA. This CDR3 region has 14 residues. Germline CDR1 reads DFQATT; CDR2 reads SNEGSKA (reference sequence). The CDR3 is CSARVGEGTYEQYF.

The rearrangement uses TRBV9 and TRBJ2-3; TCRdb outputs TRBD2, but without DNA this stays unchecked. This CDR3 comprises 16 residues. Germline loops: CDR1 SGDLS, CDR2 YYNGEE. The CDR3 loop is CASSTGTLRITDTQYF.

The rearrangement links TRBV29-1 to TRBJ2-7. The germline CDR1 and CDR2 sequences are SQVTM and ANQGSEA. There are 11 residues in the CDR3. The chain's CDR3 is CSVVQTYEQYF.

The J gene is TRBJ2-7, the V gene TRBV7-6; the TCRdb D gene call, TRBD1, has no DNA to confirm it. Looked up from germline, CDR1 is SGHVS and CDR2 is FNYEAQ. The CDR3 length is 14 residues. CDR3 residues: CASSRPGQIYEQYF.